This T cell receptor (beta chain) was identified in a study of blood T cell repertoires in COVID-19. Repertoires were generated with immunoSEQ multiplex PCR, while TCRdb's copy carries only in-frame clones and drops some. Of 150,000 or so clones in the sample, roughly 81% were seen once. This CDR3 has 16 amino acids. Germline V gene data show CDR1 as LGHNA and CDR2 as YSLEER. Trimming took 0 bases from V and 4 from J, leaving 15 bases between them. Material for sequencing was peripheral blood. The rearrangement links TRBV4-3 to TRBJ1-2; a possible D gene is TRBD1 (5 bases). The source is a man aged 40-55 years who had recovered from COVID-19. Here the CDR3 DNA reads TGCGCCAGCAGCCAAGATCACGGGGGACCGAGCTATGGCTACACCTTC. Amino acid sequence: CASSQDHGGPSYGYTF.